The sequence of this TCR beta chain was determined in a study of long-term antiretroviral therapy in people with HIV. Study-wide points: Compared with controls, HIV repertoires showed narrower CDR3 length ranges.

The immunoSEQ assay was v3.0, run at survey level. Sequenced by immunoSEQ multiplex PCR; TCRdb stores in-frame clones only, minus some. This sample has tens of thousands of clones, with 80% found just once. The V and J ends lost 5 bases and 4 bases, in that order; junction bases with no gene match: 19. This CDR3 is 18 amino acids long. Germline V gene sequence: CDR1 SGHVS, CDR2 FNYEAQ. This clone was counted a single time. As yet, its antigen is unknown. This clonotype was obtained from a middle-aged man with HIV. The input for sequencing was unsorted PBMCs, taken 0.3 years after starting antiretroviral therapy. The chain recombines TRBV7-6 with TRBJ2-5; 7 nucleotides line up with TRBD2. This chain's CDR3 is CASSGTWGGSTHAETQYF. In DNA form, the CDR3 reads TGTGCCAGCAGCGGAACCTGGGGGGGGAGTACTCACGCAGAGACCCAGTACTTC.